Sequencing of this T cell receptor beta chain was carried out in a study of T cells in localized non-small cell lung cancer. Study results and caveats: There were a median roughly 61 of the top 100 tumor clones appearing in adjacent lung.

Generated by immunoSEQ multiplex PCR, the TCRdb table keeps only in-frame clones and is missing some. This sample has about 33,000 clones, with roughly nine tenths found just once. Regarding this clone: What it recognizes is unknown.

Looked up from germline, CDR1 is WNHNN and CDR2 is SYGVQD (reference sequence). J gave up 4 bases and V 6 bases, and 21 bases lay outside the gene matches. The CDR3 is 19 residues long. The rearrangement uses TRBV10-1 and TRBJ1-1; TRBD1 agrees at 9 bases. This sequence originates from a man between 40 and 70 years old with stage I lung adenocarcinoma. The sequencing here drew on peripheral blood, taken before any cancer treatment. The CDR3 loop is CASSLLAYGTGTPATEAFF. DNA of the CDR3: TGCGCCAGCAGCCTCCTTGCTTATGGGACAGGGACCCCGGCCACTGAAGCTTTCTTT.